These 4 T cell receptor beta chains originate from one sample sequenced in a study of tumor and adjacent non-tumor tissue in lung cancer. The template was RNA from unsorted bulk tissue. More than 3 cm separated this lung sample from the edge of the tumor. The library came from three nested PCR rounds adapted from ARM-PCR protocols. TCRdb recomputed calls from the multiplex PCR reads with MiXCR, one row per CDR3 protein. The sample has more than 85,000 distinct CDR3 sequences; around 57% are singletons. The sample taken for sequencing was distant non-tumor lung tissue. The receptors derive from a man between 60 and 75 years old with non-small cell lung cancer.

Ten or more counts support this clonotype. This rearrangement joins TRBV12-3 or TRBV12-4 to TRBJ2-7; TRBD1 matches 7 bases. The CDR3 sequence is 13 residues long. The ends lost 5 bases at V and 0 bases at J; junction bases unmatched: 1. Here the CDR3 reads CASSGDSSYEQYF. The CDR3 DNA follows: TGTGCCAGCAGTGGGGACAGCTCCTACGAGCAGTACTTC.

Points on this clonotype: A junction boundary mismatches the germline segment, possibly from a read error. CDR3 region: CASSPRVGGLSSGYELYF. In DNA form, the CDR3 reads TGTGCCAGCAGTCCAAGAGTTGGGGGTTTGTCTAGCGGATACGAGCTGTACTTC. The rearrangement links TRBV4-2 to TRBJ2-7; 7 positions agree with TRBD2. CDR3 size: 18 residues. Germline CDR1 LGHNA, CDR2 YNFKEQ.

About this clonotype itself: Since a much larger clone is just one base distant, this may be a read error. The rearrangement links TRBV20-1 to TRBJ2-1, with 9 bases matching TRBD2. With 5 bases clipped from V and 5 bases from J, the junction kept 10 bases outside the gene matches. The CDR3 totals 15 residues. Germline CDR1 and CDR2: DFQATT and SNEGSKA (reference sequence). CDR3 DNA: TGCAGTGCTCTGAAGGGCGGGGGGGCCCACAATGAGCAGTTCTTC. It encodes CSALKGGGAHNEQFF.

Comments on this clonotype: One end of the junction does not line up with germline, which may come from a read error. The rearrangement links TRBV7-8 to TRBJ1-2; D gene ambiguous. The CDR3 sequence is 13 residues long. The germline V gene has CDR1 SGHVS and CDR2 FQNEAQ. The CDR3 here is CVSSQTPIGGYTF. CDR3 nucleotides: TGTGTCAGCAGCCAAACCCCGATCGGGGGCTACACCTTC.